These T cell receptor beta chains were read from a single sample in a study of T cells in Graves' hyperthyroidism and ophthalmopathy. One entry per CDR3 protein results from TCRdb running MiXCR on the multiplex PCR reads. The table records 600,000 to 650,000 distinct CDR3 sequences, roughly 20% of them present only once. The material sequenced was blood. The source is a man in his thirties or forties with Graves' ophthalmopathy. The CDR3 runs from the conserved cysteine through the conserved F or W. D genes are given only for firm matches. Clone sizes are given selectively: once, few, many, or a class where the clone is expanded.

d_gene: -
v_gene: TRBV20-1
j_gene: TRBJ2-7
abundance: -
CDR3aa: CSASAVASHYEQYF
CDR3nt: TGCAGTGCTAGTGCCGTAGCGAGCCACTACGAGCAGTACTTC

d_gene: TRBD2
v_gene: TRBV11-2
j_gene: TRBJ2-7
abundance: once
CDR3aa: CASSLSKGTSGRPTYEQYF
CDR3nt: TGTGCCAGCAGCTTATCAAAGGGGACTAGCGGGAGACCAACCTACGAGCAGTACTTC

d_gene: -
v_gene: TRBV11-2
j_gene: TRBJ2-7
abundance: -
CDR3aa: CASSLDYNYEQYF
CDR3nt: TGTGCCAGCAGCTTAGACTACAACTACGAGCAGTACTTC

d_gene: -
v_gene: TRBV25-1
j_gene: TRBJ1-1
abundance: -
CDR3aa: CASSPLEVMNTEAFF
CDR3nt: TGTGCCAGCAGTCCTTTGGAGGTCATGAACACTGAAGCTTTCTTT

d_gene: TRBD2
v_gene: TRBV7-2
j_gene: TRBJ2-1
abundance: many
CDR3aa: CASSPLSGRRTTSREQFF
CDR3nt: TGTGCCAGCAGCCCTCTGAGCGGGAGGAGGACTACTAGTAGGGAGCAGTTCTTC

d_gene: TRBD2
v_gene: TRBV20-1
j_gene: TRBJ2-1
abundance: few
CDR3aa: CSARTSGRGKTYNEQFF
CDR3nt: TGCAGTGCTAGAACTAGCGGGAGGGGTAAGACCTACAATGAGCAGTTCTTC

d_gene: -
v_gene: TRBV6-4
j_gene: TRBJ1-5
abundance: -
CDR3aa: CASRIFSNQPQHF
CDR3nt: TGTGCCAGCAGGATTTTTAGCAATCAGCCCCAGCATTTT

d_gene: TRBD1
v_gene: TRBV5-8
j_gene: TRBJ2-1
abundance: few
CDR3aa: CASSFWGTGGLNEQFF
CDR3nt: TGTGCCAGCAGCTTTTGGGGGACAGGGGGCTTGAATGAGCAGTTCTTC

d_gene: -
v_gene: TRBV27
j_gene: TRBJ2-5
abundance: few
CDR3aa: CASSLGLHQETQYF
CDR3nt: TGTGCCAGCAGTTTGGGGTTACACCAAGAGACCCAGTACTTC

d_gene: TRBD1
v_gene: TRBV18
j_gene: TRBJ1-3
abundance: many
CDR3aa: CASSPGQGSGNTIYF
CDR3nt: TGTGCCAGCAGTCCGGGACAGGGCTCTGGAAACACCATATATTTT

d_gene: TRBD1
v_gene: TRBV9
j_gene: TRBJ1-1
abundance: few
CDR3aa: CASSTWTGAEAFF
CDR3nt: TGTGCCAGCAGCACCTGGACAGGGGCTGAAGCTTTCTTT

d_gene: TRBD2
v_gene: TRBV3-1
j_gene: TRBJ2-1
abundance: few
CDR3aa: CASSLNPSGQYNEQFF
CDR3nt: TGTGCCAGCAGCTTAAACCCTAGCGGACAATACAATGAGCAGTTCTTC

d_gene: -
v_gene: TRBV7-9
j_gene: TRBJ2-7
abundance: -
CDR3aa: CASSTLRDAPGEQYF
CDR3nt: TGTGCCAGCAGCACCCTAAGGGACGCCCCCGGAGAGCAGTACTTC

d_gene: TRBD2
v_gene: TRBV28
j_gene: TRBJ2-7
abundance: many
CDR3aa: CATRGGGYEQYF
CDR3nt: TGTGCCACGCGTGGGGGGGGCTACGAGCAGTACTTC

d_gene: TRBD2
v_gene: TRBV7-2
j_gene: TRBJ2-3
abundance: many
CDR3aa: CASSHIKTSGEVDTQYF
CDR3nt: TGTGCCAGCAGCCACATAAAGACTAGCGGGGAGGTAGATACGCAGTATTTT

d_gene: -
v_gene: TRBV7-9
j_gene: TRBJ2-5
abundance: few
CDR3aa: CASSFETGQETQYF
CDR3nt: TGTGCCAGCAGCTTCGAGACAGGTCAAGAGACCCAGTACTTC

d_gene: TRBD2
v_gene: TRBV20-1
j_gene: TRBJ2-7
abundance: many
CDR3aa: CSASDLGRGGSPYEQYF
CDR3nt: TGCAGTGCTAGTGACCTGGGACGGGGAGGGTCACCCTACGAGCAGTACTTC

d_gene: TRBD1
v_gene: TRBV28
j_gene: TRBJ1-6
abundance: few
CDR3aa: CASSLWETGTGYNSPLHF
CDR3nt: TGTGCCAGCAGTTTGTGGGAGACTGGGACAGGGTATAATTCACCCCTCCACTTT

d_gene: TRBD1
v_gene: TRBV6-1
j_gene: TRBJ2-7
abundance: few
CDR3aa: CASFGTGVSYEQYF
CDR3nt: TGTGCCAGCTTTGGGACAGGGGTTTCCTACGAGCAGTACTTC

d_gene: TRBD1
v_gene: TRBV28
j_gene: TRBJ1-5
abundance: -
CDR3aa: CASARQGNQPQHF
CDR3nt: TGTGCCAGCGCAAGACAGGGGAATCAGCCCCAGCATTTT

d_gene: TRBD1
v_gene: TRBV6-1
j_gene: TRBJ2-7
abundance: many
CDR3aa: CASSAEVRTGAEQYF
CDR3nt: TGTGCCAGCAGTGCTGAGGTCAGGACAGGGGCCGAGCAGTACTTC

d_gene: TRBD1
v_gene: TRBV9
j_gene: TRBJ1-1
abundance: -
CDR3aa: CASTLAPQGANTEAFF
CDR3nt: TGTGCCAGCACCCTAGCCCCACAGGGGGCGAACACTGAAGCTTTCTTT

d_gene: TRBD1
v_gene: TRBV14
j_gene: TRBJ2-1
abundance: -
CDR3aa: CASSRDRASNEQFF
CDR3nt: TGTGCCAGCAGCCGAGACAGGGCCAGCAATGAGCAGTTCTTC

d_gene: -
v_gene: TRBV7-2
j_gene: TRBJ2-5
abundance: many
CDR3aa: CASRRPERETQYF
CDR3nt: TGTGCCAGCAGACGACCCGAACGGGAGACCCAGTACTTC

d_gene: TRBD1
v_gene: TRBV27
j_gene: TRBJ2-2
abundance: few
CDR3aa: CASSYGPGGLNTGELFF
CDR3nt: TGTGCCAGCAGCTACGGACCAGGGGGTCTTAACACCGGGGAGCTGTTTTTT

d_gene: TRBD2
v_gene: TRBV28
j_gene: TRBJ2-7
abundance: many
CDR3aa: CASKVRGTTEQYF
CDR3nt: TGTGCCAGCAAGGTCCGAGGGACTACCGAGCAGTACTTC

d_gene: TRBD2
v_gene: TRBV4-3
j_gene: TRBJ2-7
abundance: few
CDR3aa: CASSQGTSGNYEQYF
CDR3nt: TGCGCCAGCAGCCAGGGGACTAGCGGGAACTACGAGCAGTACTTC

d_gene: TRBD2
v_gene: TRBV29-1
j_gene: TRBJ2-2
abundance: -
CDR3aa: CSVGSIGGRATGELFF
CDR3nt: TGCAGCGTTGGTTCCATTGGCGGGAGGGCTACCGGGGAGCTGTTTTTT

d_gene: TRBD1
v_gene: TRBV12-3/TRBV12-4
j_gene: TRBJ2-7
abundance: many
CDR3aa: CASSLTPLTGAGYEQYF
CDR3nt: TGTGCCAGCAGTTTAACCCCCCTGACAGGGGCGGGCTACGAGCAGTACTTC

d_gene: -
v_gene: TRBV5-5
j_gene: TRBJ2-3
abundance: -
CDR3aa: CASSLASGSLGVTQYF
CDR3nt: TGTGCCAGCAGCTTGGCCTCAGGGTCTTTGGGGGTTACGCAGTATTTT

d_gene: -
v_gene: TRBV12-3/TRBV12-4
j_gene: TRBJ2-5
abundance: many
CDR3aa: CASSSLAAEETQYF
CDR3nt: TGTGCCAGCAGTTCGTTAGCGGCCGAAGAGACCCAGTACTTC

d_gene: TRBD2
v_gene: TRBV13
j_gene: TRBJ2-1
abundance: many
CDR3aa: CASSSGRLEQFF
CDR3nt: TGTGCCAGCAGTAGCGGGAGACTTGAGCAGTTCTTC

d_gene: TRBD2
v_gene: TRBV20-1
j_gene: TRBJ2-1
abundance: few
CDR3aa: CSARELAGAYNEQFF
CDR3nt: TGCAGTGCTAGAGAGCTAGCGGGGGCTTACAATGAGCAGTTCTTC

d_gene: TRBD2
v_gene: TRBV6-1
j_gene: TRBJ2-7
abundance: -
CDR3aa: CASSPGTSWSEQYF
CDR3nt: TGTGCCAGCAGTCCCGGGACTAGTTGGTCCGAGCAGTACTTC

d_gene: TRBD1
v_gene: TRBV30
j_gene: TRBJ1-5
abundance: -
CDR3aa: CAWSPGTGNQPQHF
CDR3nt: TGTGCCTGGAGTCCCGGGACAGGGAATCAGCCCCAGCATTTT

d_gene: -
v_gene: TRBV6-6
j_gene: TRBJ1-5
abundance: many
CDR3aa: CASSYPKVGGQPQHF
CDR3nt: TGTGCCAGCAGTTACCCGAAAGTGGGAGGTCAGCCCCAGCATTTT

d_gene: TRBD2
v_gene: TRBV5-1
j_gene: TRBJ2-1
abundance: -
CDR3aa: CASSLAPSGRAPPSNEQFF
CDR3nt: TGCGCCAGCAGCTTGGCTCCTAGCGGTCGAGCCCCCCCCTCCAATGAGCAGTTCTTC

d_gene: -
v_gene: TRBV6-1
j_gene: TRBJ2-7
abundance: few
CDR3aa: CASKESAYEQYF
CDR3nt: TGTGCCAGCAAAGAGAGCGCTTACGAGCAGTACTTC

d_gene: -
v_gene: TRBV7-9
j_gene: TRBJ2-7
abundance: many
CDR3aa: CASSFSQGINEQYF
CDR3nt: TGTGCCAGCAGCTTTAGTCAGGGGATCAACGAGCAGTACTTC

d_gene: TRBD1
v_gene: TRBV19
j_gene: TRBJ2-1
abundance: -
CDR3aa: CASSPRDRGRNEQFF
CDR3nt: TGTGCCAGTAGTCCAAGGGACAGGGGGAGAAATGAGCAGTTCTTC

d_gene: TRBD1
v_gene: TRBV7-9
j_gene: TRBJ1-5
abundance: -
CDR3aa: CASSPAGQGNNQPQHF
CDR3nt: TGTGCCAGCAGCCCAGCTGGACAGGGGAACAATCAGCCCCAGCATTTT

d_gene: -
v_gene: TRBV6-2/TRBV6-3
j_gene: TRBJ2-5
abundance: -
CDR3aa: CASSYSKGPERETQYF
CDR3nt: TGTGCCAGCAGTTACTCGAAGGGACCTGAGAGGGAGACCCAGTACTTC

d_gene: TRBD2
v_gene: TRBV6-1
j_gene: TRBJ2-7
abundance: -
CDR3aa: CASSDIRDYPYEQYF
CDR3nt: TGTGCCAGCAGTGATATCCGGGACTACCCCTACGAGCAGTACTTC

d_gene: -
v_gene: TRBV11-2
j_gene: TRBJ2-5
abundance: -
CDR3aa: CTSSSPLALIETQYF
CDR3nt: TGTACCAGCAGCTCCCCCCTAGCGTTAATAGAGACCCAGTACTTC

d_gene: -
v_gene: TRBV28
j_gene: TRBJ2-1
abundance: -
CDR3aa: CASTAINEQFF
CDR3nt: TGTGCCAGCACCGCCATCAATGAGCAGTTCTTC

d_gene: -
v_gene: TRBV7-2
j_gene: TRBJ1-5
abundance: -
CDR3aa: CASSYTGNGQPQHF
CDR3nt: TGTGCCAGCAGCTACACAGGGAACGGTCAGCCCCAGCATTTT

d_gene: -
v_gene: TRBV28
j_gene: TRBJ2-6
abundance: few
CDR3aa: CASSFIRGYSLGTNVLTF
CDR3nt: TGTGCCAGCAGTTTTATAAGGGGTTATTCTCTGGGGACCAACGTCCTGACTTTC

d_gene: -
v_gene: TRBV28
j_gene: TRBJ1-1
abundance: many
CDR3aa: CASSLGGKVTEAFF
CDR3nt: TGTGCCAGCAGCCTCGGGGGTAAGGTCACTGAAGCTTTCTTT

d_gene: TRBD1
v_gene: TRBV6-2/TRBV6-3
j_gene: TRBJ2-7
abundance: -
CDR3aa: CASSDRDRGHEQYF
CDR3nt: TGTGCCAGCAGTGACCGGGACAGGGGTCACGAGCAGTACTTC

d_gene: -
v_gene: TRBV12-3/TRBV12-4
j_gene: TRBJ2-1
abundance: many
CDR3aa: CASSFFRLSSYNEQFF
CDR3nt: TGTGCCAGCAGTTTCTTCAGGTTAAGCTCCTACAATGAGCAGTTCTTC

d_gene: TRBD1
v_gene: TRBV5-1
j_gene: TRBJ2-5
abundance: -
CDR3aa: CASSFRGQGKQETQYF
CDR3nt: TGCGCCAGCAGCTTTCGGGGACAGGGCAAGCAAGAGACCCAGTACTTC